The rows below give T cell receptor beta chains drawn from one sample of a study of spatial heterogeneity in lung cancer. TCRdb re-analysed the 5' RACE reads in MiXCR, keeping a single row per CDR3 protein. The sample shows tens of thousands of distinct CDR3 sequences, about an eighth of them seen only once. The sample here was PBMCs, taken at surgery. The origin of the receptors is a male donor with early-stage non-small cell lung cancer. CDR3s include the opening cysteine and the closing phenylalanine or tryptophan. Fields, in order: J gene, clone size, V gene, D gene, CDR3 protein, CDR3 DNA. The D gene is left open where the match is weak. For some rows the clone size is stated as once, few or many, or as a class when expanded; others skip it.

TRBJ1-1 | . | TRBV20-1 | . | CSARAGSFNTEAFF | TGCAGTGCTAGAGCGGGCAGCTTCAACACTGAAGCTTTCTTT
TRBJ2-1 | . | TRBV30 | TRBD2 | CAWRASGVSYNEQFF | TGTGCCTGGAGAGCTAGCGGAGTCTCCTACAATGAGCAGTTCTTC
TRBJ2-3 | few | TRBV7-8 | . | CASSLAPDTQYF | TGTGCCAGCAGCTTAGCTCCAGATACGCAGTATTTT
TRBJ1-1 | few | TRBV7-9 | TRBD1 | CASSSRQGSTEAFF | TGTGCCAGCAGCTCCCGACAGGGAAGCACTGAAGCTTTCTTT
TRBJ2-1 | . | TRBV6-2/TRBV6-3 | . | CASSARNNEQFF | TGTGCCAGCAGCGCCCGCAACAATGAGCAGTTCTTC
TRBJ2-3 | few | TRBV12-3/TRBV12-4 | TRBD2 | CASREKAGAPTDTQYF | TGTGCCAGCAGGGAGAAAGCGGGAGCCCCCACAGATACGCAGTATTTT
TRBJ2-5 | few | TRBV5-1 | . | CASSPSYVFGETQYF | TGCGCCAGCAGCCCGAGTTATGTCTTCGGGGAGACCCAGTACTTC
TRBJ1-2 | . | TRBV6-5 | . | CASSLAGVYGYTF | TGTGCCAGCAGTTTGGCCGGGGTATATGGCTACACCTTC
TRBJ2-1 | few | TRBV12-3/TRBV12-4 | . | CASSLVPNEQFF | TGTGCCAGCAGTTTAGTGCCCAATGAGCAGTTCTTC
TRBJ2-3 | . | TRBV28 | . | CATVGESDTQYF | TGTGCCACCGTAGGAGAATCGGATACGCAGTATTTT